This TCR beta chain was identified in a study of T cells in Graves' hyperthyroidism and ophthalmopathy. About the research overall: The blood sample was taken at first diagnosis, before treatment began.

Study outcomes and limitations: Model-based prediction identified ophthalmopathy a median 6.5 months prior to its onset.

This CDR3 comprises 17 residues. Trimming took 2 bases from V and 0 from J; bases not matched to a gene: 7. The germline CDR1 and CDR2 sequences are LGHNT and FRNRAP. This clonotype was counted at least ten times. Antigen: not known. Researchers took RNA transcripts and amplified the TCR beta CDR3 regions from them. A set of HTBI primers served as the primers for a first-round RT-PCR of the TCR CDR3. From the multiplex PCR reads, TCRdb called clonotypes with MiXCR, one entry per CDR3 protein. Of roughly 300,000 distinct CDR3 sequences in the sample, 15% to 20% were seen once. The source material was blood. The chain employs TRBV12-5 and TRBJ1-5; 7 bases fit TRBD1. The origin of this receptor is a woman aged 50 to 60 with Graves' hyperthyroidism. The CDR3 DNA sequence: TGTGCTAGTGGTTTGACCACCGGGACAGATAGCAATCAGCCCCAGCATTTT. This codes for CASGLTTGTDSNQPQHF.